Listed below are T cell receptor beta chains from one sample, sequenced in a study of T cell changes during pregnancy in multiple sclerosis. The assay was immunoSEQ multiplex PCR, and TCRdb's table has in-frame clones only and misses some. The table shows roughly 80,000 clones, with around 93% occurring only once. The source was peripheral blood, collected in the second trimester of pregnancy. Every receptor here comes from a female donor with multiple sclerosis, enrolled in a pregnancy study. The CDR3 runs from the conserved cysteine through the conserved F or W. D genes are given only for firm matches. Clone size appears in some rows only: once, few, many, or a class for an expanded clone.

clone_size: .; v_call: TRBV18; d_call: .; j_call: TRBJ1-1; cdr3_nt: TGTGCCAGCTCACCACTGGGGGCCACTGAAGCTTTCTTT; cdr3_aa: CASSPLGATEAFF
clone_size: .; v_call: TRBV27; d_call: TRBD2; j_call: TRBJ2-1; cdr3_nt: TGTGCCAGCAGTTTATTTCAGGGACTAGCGGGGACGAAGTTCTTC; cdr3_aa: CASSLFQGLAGTKFF
clone_size: once; v_call: TRBV9; d_call: TRBD2; j_call: TRBJ2-1; cdr3_nt: TGTGCCAGCACCCCTCCGGGACTAGCGGGAGGTGAGCAGTTCTTC; cdr3_aa: CASTPPGLAGGEQFF
clone_size: .; v_call: TRBV2; d_call: TRBD2; j_call: TRBJ2-3; cdr3_nt: TGTGCCAGCAGAGTAGCGGGGGGCACAGATACGCAGTATTTT; cdr3_aa: CASRVAGGTDTQYF
clone_size: once; v_call: TRBV19; d_call: TRBD1; j_call: TRBJ2-7; cdr3_nt: TGTGCCAGTAGTCCGAAAACCGGGACAGGGGGCTTGTACGAGCAGTACTTC; cdr3_aa: CASSPKTGTGGLYEQYF
clone_size: .; v_call: TRBV5-8; d_call: TRBD2; j_call: TRBJ2-2; cdr3_nt: TGTGCCAGCAGCTTCCCGGCTAGCGGGGGGGCCGGGGAGCTGTTTTTT; cdr3_aa: CASSFPASGGAGELFF
clone_size: .; v_call: TRBV2; d_call: .; j_call: TRBJ2-1; cdr3_nt: TGTGCCAGCAGTGATAGTGCCGCATACAATGAGCAGTTCTTC; cdr3_aa: CASSDSAAYNEQFF
clone_size: .; v_call: TRBV2; d_call: TRBD1; j_call: TRBJ2-5; cdr3_nt: TGTGCCAGCAACCCGGACAGGGAGATCCAAGAGACCCAGTACTTC; cdr3_aa: CASNPDREIQETQYF
clone_size: .; v_call: TRBV5-1; d_call: .; j_call: TRBJ2-7; cdr3_nt: TGCGCCAGCAGCTTGATGGAGACCTACGAGCAGTACTTC; cdr3_aa: CASSLMETYEQYF
clone_size: .; v_call: TRBV2; d_call: .; j_call: TRBJ2-7; cdr3_nt: TGTGCCAGCACACAGGTGTACGAGCAGTACTTC; cdr3_aa: CASTQVYEQYF
clone_size: .; v_call: TRBV27; d_call: .; j_call: TRBJ2-1; cdr3_nt: TGTGCCAGCACCCTGGGGGGACCCTACAATGAGCAGTTCTTC; cdr3_aa: CASTLGGPYNEQFF
clone_size: .; v_call: TRBV4-1; d_call: .; j_call: TRBJ1-2; cdr3_nt: TGCGCCAGCAGCCAAGAGGGGGGATCGCCTGTGGGCTACACCTTC; cdr3_aa: CASSQEGGSPVGYTF
clone_size: .; v_call: TRBV10-3; d_call: .; j_call: TRBJ2-2; cdr3_nt: TGTGCCATCAGTGAGTCGAAAGGAGCCGGGGAGCTGTTTTTT; cdr3_aa: CAISESKGAGELFF
clone_size: .; v_call: TRBV13; d_call: .; j_call: TRBJ2-7; cdr3_nt: TGTGCCAGCAGCTTATACCCCGACAGCTCCTACGAGCAGTACTTC; cdr3_aa: CASSLYPDSSYEQYF
clone_size: .; v_call: TRBV5-6; d_call: .; j_call: TRBJ1-2; cdr3_nt: TGTGCCAGCAGCTCGGTTGGGGGGGGCAGGAACTATGGCTACACCTTC; cdr3_aa: CASSSVGGGRNYGYTF
clone_size: .; v_call: TRBV19; d_call: TRBD1; j_call: TRBJ1-6; cdr3_nt: TGTGCCAGTAGTACCGGGACAGATAATTCACCCCTCCACTTT; cdr3_aa: CASSTGTDNSPLHF
clone_size: .; v_call: TRBV19; d_call: TRBD1; j_call: TRBJ1-2; cdr3_nt: TGTGCCAGTAGTTTGGAGGGGGCGTTGGGAAATGGCTACACCTTC; cdr3_aa: CASSLEGALGNGYTF
clone_size: .; v_call: TRBV2; d_call: .; j_call: TRBJ2-7; cdr3_nt: TGTGCCAGCAGGACGCCGGGACTTTCCCCGACCTACGAGCAGTACTTC; cdr3_aa: CASRTPGLSPTYEQYF
clone_size: .; v_call: TRBV9; d_call: .; j_call: TRBJ1-6; cdr3_nt: TGTGCCAGCAGCGGAAACGTCAACAGGGATAATTCACCCCTCCACTTT; cdr3_aa: CASSGNVNRDNSPLHF
clone_size: .; v_call: TRBV4-1; d_call: TRBD2; j_call: TRBJ2-7; cdr3_nt: TGCGCCAGCAGTAAGACTCCGGGACTAAGTTACGAGCAGTACTTC; cdr3_aa: CASSKTPGLSYEQYF
clone_size: .; v_call: TRBV19; d_call: TRBD1; j_call: TRBJ1-1; cdr3_nt: TGTGCCAGTAGGAGACAGGGGGCTTGGACTGAAGCTTTCTTT; cdr3_aa: CASRRQGAWTEAFF
clone_size: .; v_call: TRBV18; d_call: .; j_call: TRBJ1-3; cdr3_nt: TGTGCCAGCTCGACCGGGAGCTCTGGAAACACCATATATTTT; cdr3_aa: CASSTGSSGNTIYF
clone_size: .; v_call: TRBV19; d_call: TRBD1; j_call: TRBJ2-7; cdr3_nt: TGTGCCAGTAGCAACCAGAGGACAGGGGCCTACGAGCAGTACTTC; cdr3_aa: CASSNQRTGAYEQYF
clone_size: once; v_call: TRBV27; d_call: TRBD2; j_call: TRBJ2-5; cdr3_nt: TGTGCCAGCAGTTTGGGGACTAGCGGGGAGTACCAAGAGACCCAGTACTTC; cdr3_aa: CASSLGTSGEYQETQYF
clone_size: .; v_call: TRBV18; d_call: .; j_call: TRBJ1-6; cdr3_nt: TGTGCCAGCTCACCACTAGTGGGCTCGGGAAATTCACCCCTCCACTTT; cdr3_aa: CASSPLVGSGNSPLHF
clone_size: once; v_call: TRBV5-6; d_call: .; j_call: TRBJ2-2; cdr3_nt: TGTGCCAGCAGCTTGGTTGGGGGCATAGGCGGGGAGCTGTTTTTT; cdr3_aa: CASSLVGGIGGELFF
clone_size: .; v_call: TRBV6-1; d_call: TRBD1; j_call: TRBJ1-4; cdr3_nt: TGTGCCAGCAGTGAAGCGAGGTTCTTCGGGACAGGGGATGAAAAACTGTTTTTT; cdr3_aa: CASSEARFFGTGDEKLFF
clone_size: .; v_call: TRBV7-8; d_call: TRBD1; j_call: TRBJ1-4; cdr3_nt: TGTGCCAGCAGCTCGCGGGCCGGGACAGGGGTAAATGAAAAACTGTTTTTT; cdr3_aa: CASSSRAGTGVNEKLFF
clone_size: .; v_call: TRBV30; d_call: TRBD1; j_call: TRBJ2-1; cdr3_nt: TGTGCCTACATCCTGCAGGGGGCCCCGTTCTTC; cdr3_aa: CAYILQGAPFF
clone_size: once; v_call: TRBV18; d_call: .; j_call: TRBJ1-2; cdr3_nt: TGTGCCAGCTCACCTTCGACAGGTGCCACCTATGGCTACACCTTC; cdr3_aa: CASSPSTGATYGYTF
clone_size: .; v_call: TRBV6-6; d_call: .; j_call: TRBJ1-2; cdr3_nt: TGTGCCAGCAGTTACTCGGCAGACTATGGCTACACCTTC; cdr3_aa: CASSYSADYGYTF
clone_size: .; v_call: TRBV6-1; d_call: .; j_call: TRBJ1-2; cdr3_nt: TGTGCCAGCAATCGCTATGGCTACACCTTC; cdr3_aa: CASNRYGYTF
clone_size: .; v_call: TRBV10-3; d_call: .; j_call: TRBJ2-7; cdr3_nt: TGTGCCATCAGTGAGTCTCCGTACGAGCAGTACTTC; cdr3_aa: CAISESPYEQYF
clone_size: .; v_call: TRBV2; d_call: TRBD1; j_call: TRBJ1-4; cdr3_nt: TGTGCCAGCAGCGAAAGACAGGGTCGCGAAAAACTGTTTTTT; cdr3_aa: CASSERQGREKLFF
clone_size: .; v_call: TRBV5-4; d_call: TRBD1; j_call: TRBJ2-7; cdr3_nt: TGTGCCAGCAGGTCACAGGGGGCCGAGCAGTACTTC; cdr3_aa: CASRSQGAEQYF
clone_size: .; v_call: TRBV15; d_call: .; j_call: TRBJ2-4; cdr3_nt: TGTGCCACCAGCAGAGATACCCTCCCAGGAAACATTCAGTACTTC; cdr3_aa: CATSRDTLPGNIQYF
clone_size: .; v_call: TRBV9; d_call: .; j_call: TRBJ2-3; cdr3_nt: TGTGCCAGCAGCCTTTACACAGGTTCCGCAGATACGCAGTATTTT; cdr3_aa: CASSLYTGSADTQYF
clone_size: .; v_call: TRBV10-3; d_call: .; j_call: TRBJ1-6; cdr3_nt: TGTGCCATCACCAACTCCTATAATTCACCCCTCCACTTT; cdr3_aa: CAITNSYNSPLHF
clone_size: .; v_call: TRBV15; d_call: .; j_call: TRBJ2-3; cdr3_nt: TGTGCCACCACCTTCGAGGTTAGCACAGATACGCAGTATTTT; cdr3_aa: CATTFEVSTDTQYF
clone_size: .; v_call: TRBV25-1; d_call: .; j_call: TRBJ2-7; cdr3_nt: TGTGCCAGCAGCATATATGGGGGGGGGCCGGGCGAGCAGTACTTC; cdr3_aa: CASSIYGGGPGEQYF